This TCR beta chain was found in a study of Ad26.COV2.S vaccination and SARS-CoV-2 variants. Study overall: The authors gave Ad26.COV2.S intramuscularly, either once or twice 56 days apart.

A word on this clone: Its antigen is still unknown.

CDR1 and CDR2 from the germline V gene are LNHDA and SQIVND (reference sequence). CDR3 size: 14 residues. J gave up 6 bases and V 7 bases, and 8 bases lay outside the gene matches. The study, taken as a whole, reports: Researchers reported similar non-spike TCR breadth in vaccine and placebo recipients.

Profiling relied on immunoSEQ multiplex PCR, and the TCRdb table lists in-frame clones only, not all of them. This table holds a few hundred thousand clones, about nine tenths found once. Treatment: about 20 received Ad26.COV2.S at low or high dose, single or two shots; a few received placebo; per-sample allocation not given. Day 63 after the first injection of vaccine or placebo was the sampling time. Donor was an adult aged 18-55 years in Boston. The chain uses TRBV19 and TRBJ2-3; 9 bases are a match to TRBD2. The receptor was isolated from a person between 18 and 60 years old who received the Ad26.COV2.S COVID-19 vaccine or a placebo. The sequences come from peripheral blood, collected in a trial of Ad26.COV2.S vaccine versus placebo. CDR3 coding DNA: TGTGCCAGTATGGGCGGGAGGGCCGCGGATACGCAGTATTTT. Its protein product is CASMGGRAADTQYF.